This is a list of T cell receptor beta chains from one sample in a study of Ad26.COV2.S vaccination and SARS-CoV-2 variants. Clones were read by immunoSEQ multiplex PCR, and TCRdb kept only the in-frame ones, dropping some. In the table there are roughly 330,000 clones, under 90% of which are singletons. Sequencing was performed on peripheral blood, taken in a trial of Ad26.COV2.S vaccine versus placebo. The receptors originated from a person aged 18-60 years who received the Ad26.COV2.S COVID-19 vaccine or a placebo. Each CDR3 is given with its conserved first and last residue. D genes are given only for firm matches. Size is stated for part of the rows, as once, few or many counts, or as a class when the clone is expanded.

j_gene,abundance,d_gene,v_gene,CDR3aa,CDR3nt
TRBJ2-3,-,TRBD1,TRBV11-3,CASSSQGTGNTDTQYF,TGTGCCAGCAGCTCTCAAGGGACAGGGAACACAGATACGCAGTATTTT
TRBJ2-2,-,-,TRBV4-3,CASSQVDRQNTGELFF,TGCGCCAGCAGCCAAGTTGACAGACAGAACACCGGGGAGCTGTTTTTT
TRBJ2-3,-,TRBD2,TRBV7-9,CASSLEAGGTDTQYF,TGTGCCAGCAGCTTAGAAGCGGGGGGAACAGATACGCAGTATTTT
TRBJ1-2,once,-,TRBV5-4,CASSLVGSRSYTF,TGTGCCAGCAGCTTGGTAGGGAGTAGAAGCTACACCTTC
TRBJ1-3,-,-,TRBV7-9,CASSPSLLWGNTIYF,TGTGCCAGCAGCCCATCTCTGCTCTGGGGAAACACCATATATTTT
TRBJ2-2,-,-,TRBV7-2,CASQEIDTGELFF,TGTGCCAGCCAAGAAATCGACACCGGGGAGCTGTTTTTT
TRBJ2-6,-,-,TRBV12-3/TRBV12-4,CASVLSGANVLTF,TGTGCCAGCGTGTTATCTGGGGCCAACGTCCTGACTTTC
TRBJ1-3,-,-,TRBV11-3,CASSHRTVSGNTIYF,TGTGCCAGCAGCCATCGGACAGTCTCTGGAAACACCATATATTTT
TRBJ2-1,once,TRBD2,TRBV7-3,CASSLGLAGNNEQFF,TGTGCCAGCAGCTTAGGGCTAGCGGGAAATAATGAGCAGTTCTTC
TRBJ1-5,-,-,TRBV3-1/TRBV3-2,CASSQGVGQPQHF,TGTGCCAGCAGCCAAGGGGTCGGCCAGCCCCAGCATTTT
TRBJ1-1,-,TRBD1,TRBV2,CASSRTGGGTEAFF,TGTGCCAGCAGTCGGACAGGCGGGGGCACTGAAGCTTTCTTT
TRBJ1-2,-,-,TRBV19,CASRIRVDGYTF,TGTGCCAGTAGAATCAGGGTGGATGGCTACACCTTC
TRBJ2-1,-,TRBD2,TRBV18,CASSPPLMTSGGAYEQFF,TGTGCCAGCTCACCACCGCTTATGACTAGCGGGGGGGCGTATGAGCAGTTCTTC
TRBJ2-1,-,TRBD1,TRBV29-1,CSAEGESGTVYNEQFF,TGCAGCGCTGAAGGGGAGTCCGGGACAGTATACAATGAGCAGTTCTTC
TRBJ2-3,-,TRBD2,TRBV5-4,CASSLTGGLSTDTQYF,TGTGCCAGCAGCTTGACGGGAGGGTTAAGCACAGATACGCAGTATTTT
TRBJ2-5,-,TRBD2,TRBV10-3,CAIAGGHPGLGPNKETQYF,TGTGCCATCGCTGGCGGGCACCCGGGACTAGGACCAAATAAAGAGACCCAGTACTTC
TRBJ2-2,-,TRBD2,TRBV7-6,CASSRRGSGGQSNTGELFF,TGTGCCAGCAGCCGCAGGGGTAGCGGGGGACAATCGAACACCGGGGAGCTGTTTTTT
TRBJ1-3,-,-,TRBV12-3/TRBV12-4,CASSLRGNTIYF,TGTGCCAGCAGTTTAAGGGGAAACACCATATATTTT
TRBJ2-5,-,TRBD1,TRBV2,CADQGGTGEWEETQYF,TGTGCCGACCAGGGCGGGACAGGGGAGTGGGAAGAGACCCAGTACTTC
TRBJ2-4,-,TRBD1,TRBV4-1,CASSRPGQGANIQYF,TGCGCCAGCAGTAGGCCGGGACAGGGGGCGAACATTCAGTACTTC
TRBJ2-2,-,-,TRBV7-3,CASSPWDSHTGELFF,TGTGCCAGCAGCCCCTGGGACTCCCACACCGGGGAGCTGTTTTTT
TRBJ2-1,-,-,TRBV6-4,CASSEGGKGANEQFF,TGTGCCAGCAGTGAGGGGGGTAAAGGGGCCAATGAGCAGTTCTTC
TRBJ2-1,-,-,TRBV5-6,CASSLVRYNEQFF,TGTGCCAGCAGCTTGGTCCGGTACAATGAGCAGTTCTTC
TRBJ1-1,-,-,TRBV5-1,CASSLDSGGTEAFF,TGCGCCAGCAGCTTGGATTCCGGGGGCACTGAAGCTTTCTTT
TRBJ1-5,-,-,TRBV24-1,CATRRLDSSNQPQHF,TGTGCCACCCGAAGACTGGACAGTAGCAATCAGCCCCAGCATTTT
TRBJ1-2,-,-,TRBV6-5,CASSYSAGRYTF,TGTGCCAGCAGTTACTCGGCAGGCCGCTACACCTTC
TRBJ1-1,-,-,TRBV4-1,CASSQDRAVGTDTEAFF,TGCGCCAGCAGCCAAGACAGGGCCGTTGGGACGGACACTGAAGCTTTCTTT
TRBJ2-3,-,TRBD1,TRBV11-3,CASSLGGQSTDTQYF,TGTGCCAGCAGCTTAGGGGGACAGAGCACAGATACGCAGTATTTT
TRBJ1-2,-,-,TRBV5-6,CASHGTIDRFQSGYTF,TGTGCCAGCCACGGAACGATCGACAGGTTCCAAAGTGGCTACACCTTC
TRBJ2-7,-,TRBD2,TRBV5-1,CASSLGSGGLRGEQYF,TGCGCCAGCAGCTTGGGTAGCGGGGGATTACGTGGAGAGCAGTACTTC
TRBJ2-5,once,TRBD1,TRBV20-1,CSGTGRETQYF,TGCAGTGGGACAGGCCGCGAGACCCAGTACTTC
TRBJ1-1,-,-,TRBV7-2,CASSFTGGTEAFF,TGTGCCAGCAGCTTTACGGGGGGAACTGAAGCTTTCTTT
TRBJ1-1,few,-,TRBV12-3/TRBV12-4,CASSFGGTEAFF,TGTGCCAGCAGTTTCGGAGGAACTGAAGCTTTCTTT
TRBJ1-6,-,-,TRBV3-1/TRBV3-2,CASSQVSVGSPLHF,TGTGCCAGCAGCCAAGTCAGTGTTGGTTCACCCCTCCACTTT
TRBJ1-3,-,-,TRBV3-1/TRBV3-2,CASSQVVGPNRGNTIYF,TGTGCCAGCAGCCAAGTGGTTGGGCCCAATCGAGGAAACACCATATATTTT
TRBJ1-1,-,-,TRBV7-6,CASSKDSNTEAFF,TGTGCCAGCAGCAAGGACAGTAACACTGAAGCTTTCTTT
TRBJ2-2,-,-,TRBV19,CASSISSSGTGTGELFF,TGTGCCAGTAGTATAAGCTCCTCCGGGACGGGGACCGGGGAGCTGTTTTTT